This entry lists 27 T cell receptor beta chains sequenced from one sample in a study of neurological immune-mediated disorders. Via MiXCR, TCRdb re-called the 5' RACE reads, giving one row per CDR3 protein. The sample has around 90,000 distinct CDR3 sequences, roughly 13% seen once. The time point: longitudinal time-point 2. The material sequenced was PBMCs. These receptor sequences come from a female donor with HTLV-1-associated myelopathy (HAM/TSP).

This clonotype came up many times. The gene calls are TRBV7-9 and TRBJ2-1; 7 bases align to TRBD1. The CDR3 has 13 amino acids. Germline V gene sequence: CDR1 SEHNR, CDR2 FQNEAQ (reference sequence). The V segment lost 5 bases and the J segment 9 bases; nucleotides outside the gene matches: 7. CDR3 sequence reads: CASSPPGGGEQFF. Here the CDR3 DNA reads TGTGCCAGCAGCCCTCCAGGGGGTGGTGAGCAGTTCTTC.

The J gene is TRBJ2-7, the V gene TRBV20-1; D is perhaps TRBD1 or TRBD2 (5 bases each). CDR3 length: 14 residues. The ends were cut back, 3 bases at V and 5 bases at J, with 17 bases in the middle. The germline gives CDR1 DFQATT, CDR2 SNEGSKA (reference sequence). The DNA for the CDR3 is TGCAGTGCTAGTAATTTCCAGGGAGTCCACGAGCAGTACTTC. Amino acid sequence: CSASNFQGVHEQYF.

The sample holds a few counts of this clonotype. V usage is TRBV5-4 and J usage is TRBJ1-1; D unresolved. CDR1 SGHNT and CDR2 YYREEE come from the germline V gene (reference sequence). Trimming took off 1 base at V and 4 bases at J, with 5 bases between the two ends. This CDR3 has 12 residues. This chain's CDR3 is CASSLKPTEAFF. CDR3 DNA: TGTGCCAGCAGCTTGAAGCCCACTGAAGCTTTCTTT.

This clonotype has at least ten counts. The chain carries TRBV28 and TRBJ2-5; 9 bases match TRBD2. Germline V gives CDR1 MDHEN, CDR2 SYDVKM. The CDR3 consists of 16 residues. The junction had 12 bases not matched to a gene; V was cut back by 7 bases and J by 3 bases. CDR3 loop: CASKIAGTSFKETQYF. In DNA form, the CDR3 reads TGTGCCAGCAAAATTGCCGGGACTAGCTTTAAAGAGACCCAGTACTTC.

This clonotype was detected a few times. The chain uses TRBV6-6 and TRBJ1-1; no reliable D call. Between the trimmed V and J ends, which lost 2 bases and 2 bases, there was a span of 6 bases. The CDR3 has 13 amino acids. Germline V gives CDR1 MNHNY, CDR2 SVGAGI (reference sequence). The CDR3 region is CASSYHTNTEAFF. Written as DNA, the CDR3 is TGTGCCAGCAGTTACCACACCAACACTGAAGCTTTCTTT.

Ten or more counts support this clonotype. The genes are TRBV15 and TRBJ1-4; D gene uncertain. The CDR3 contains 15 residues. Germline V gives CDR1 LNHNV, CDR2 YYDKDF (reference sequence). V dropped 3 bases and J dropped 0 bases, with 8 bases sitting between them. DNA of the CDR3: TGTGCCACCAGCAGGGGCTTAACAACTAATGAAAAACTGTTTTTT. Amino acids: CATSRGLTTNEKLFF. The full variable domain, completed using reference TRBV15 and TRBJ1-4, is DAMVIQNPRYQVTQFGKPVTLSCSQTLNHNVMYWYQQKSSQAPKLLFHYYDKDFNNEADTPDNFQSRRPNTSFCFLDIRSPGLGDTAMYLCATSRGLTTNEKLFFGSGTQLSVL.

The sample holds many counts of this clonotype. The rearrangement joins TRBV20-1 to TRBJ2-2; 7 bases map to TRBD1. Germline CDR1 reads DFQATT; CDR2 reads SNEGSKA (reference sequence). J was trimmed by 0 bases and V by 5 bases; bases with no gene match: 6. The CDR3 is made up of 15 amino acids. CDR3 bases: TGCAGTGCTTACACCGGGACAGCGAACACCGGGGAGCTGTTTTTT. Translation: CSAYTGTANTGELFF.

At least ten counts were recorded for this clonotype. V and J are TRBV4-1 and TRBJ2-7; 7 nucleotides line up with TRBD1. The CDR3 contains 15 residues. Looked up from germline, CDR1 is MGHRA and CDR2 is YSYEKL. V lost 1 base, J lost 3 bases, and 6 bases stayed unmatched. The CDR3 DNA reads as TGCGCCAGCAGCCAAGCAGCCGGGACAGACTACGAGCAGTACTTC. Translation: CASSQAAGTDYEQYF.

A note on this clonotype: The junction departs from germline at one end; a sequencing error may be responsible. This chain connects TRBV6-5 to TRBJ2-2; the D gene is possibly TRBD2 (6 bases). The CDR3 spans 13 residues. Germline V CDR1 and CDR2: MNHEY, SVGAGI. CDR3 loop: CASSYWGAGELFF. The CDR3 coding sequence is TGTGCCAGCAGCTACTGGGGGGCCGGGGAGCTGTTTTTT.

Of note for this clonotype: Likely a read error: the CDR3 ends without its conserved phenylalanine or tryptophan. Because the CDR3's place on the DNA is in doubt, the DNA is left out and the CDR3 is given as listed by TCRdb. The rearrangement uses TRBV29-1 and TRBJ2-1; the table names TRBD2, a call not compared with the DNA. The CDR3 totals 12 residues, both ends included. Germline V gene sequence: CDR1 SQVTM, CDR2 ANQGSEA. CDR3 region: CSVGTKIGRSWV.

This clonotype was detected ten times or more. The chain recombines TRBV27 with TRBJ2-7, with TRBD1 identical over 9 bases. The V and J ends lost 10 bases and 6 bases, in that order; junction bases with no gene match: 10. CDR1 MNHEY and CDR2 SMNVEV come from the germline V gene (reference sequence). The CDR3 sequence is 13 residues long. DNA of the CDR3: TGTGCCACCGCTAGGGACAGGGTTGGCGAGCAGTACTTC. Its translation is CATARDRVGEQYF.

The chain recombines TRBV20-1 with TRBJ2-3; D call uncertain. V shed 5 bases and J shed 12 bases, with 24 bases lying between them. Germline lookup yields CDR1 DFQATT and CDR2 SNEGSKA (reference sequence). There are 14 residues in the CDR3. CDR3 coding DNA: TGCAGTGCTGAAGGGCGGTGGAGACAAGAGACCCAGTATTTT. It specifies CSAEGRWRQETQYF.

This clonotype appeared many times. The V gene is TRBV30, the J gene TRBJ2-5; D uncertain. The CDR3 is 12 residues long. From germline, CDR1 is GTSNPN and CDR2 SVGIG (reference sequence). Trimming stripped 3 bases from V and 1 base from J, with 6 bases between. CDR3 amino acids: CAWRPFQETQYF. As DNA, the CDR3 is TGTGCCTGGAGGCCATTCCAAGAGACCCAGTACTTC.

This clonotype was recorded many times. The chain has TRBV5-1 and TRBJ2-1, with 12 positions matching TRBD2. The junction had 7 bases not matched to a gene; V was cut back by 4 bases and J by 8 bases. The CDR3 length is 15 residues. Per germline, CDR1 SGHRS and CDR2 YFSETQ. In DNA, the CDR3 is TGCGCCAGCAGCCCTCCTAGCGGGGGGGCCGATGAGCAGTTCTTC. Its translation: CASSPPSGGADEQFF.

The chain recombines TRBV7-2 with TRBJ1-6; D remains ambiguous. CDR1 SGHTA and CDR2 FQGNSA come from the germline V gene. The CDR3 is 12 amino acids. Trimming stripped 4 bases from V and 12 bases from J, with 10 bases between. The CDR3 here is CASSWGGGPLHF. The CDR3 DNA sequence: TGTGCCAGCAGCTGGGGTGGCGGACCCCTCCACTTT.

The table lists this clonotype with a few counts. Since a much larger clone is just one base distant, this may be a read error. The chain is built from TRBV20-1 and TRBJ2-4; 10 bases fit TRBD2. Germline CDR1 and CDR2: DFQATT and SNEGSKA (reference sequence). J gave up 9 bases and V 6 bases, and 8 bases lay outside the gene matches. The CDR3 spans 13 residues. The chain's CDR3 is CSAPERGGCIQYF. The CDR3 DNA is TGCAGTGCCCCTGAGCGGGGGGGTTGCATTCAGTACTTC.

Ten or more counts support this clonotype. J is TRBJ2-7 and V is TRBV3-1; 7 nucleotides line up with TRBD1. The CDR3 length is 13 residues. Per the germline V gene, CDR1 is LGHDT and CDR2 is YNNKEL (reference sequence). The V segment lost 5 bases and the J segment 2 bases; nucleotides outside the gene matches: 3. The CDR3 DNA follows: TGTGCCAGCAGCTTGCAGGGGGCCTACGAGCAGTACTTC. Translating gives CASSLQGAYEQYF.

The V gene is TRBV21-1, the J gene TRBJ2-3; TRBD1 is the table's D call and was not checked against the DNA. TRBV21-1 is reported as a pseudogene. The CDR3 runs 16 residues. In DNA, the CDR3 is TGTGCCAGCAGCGCGTACAGGGGAGATATCACAGATACGCAGTATTTT. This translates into CASSAYRGDITDTQYF.

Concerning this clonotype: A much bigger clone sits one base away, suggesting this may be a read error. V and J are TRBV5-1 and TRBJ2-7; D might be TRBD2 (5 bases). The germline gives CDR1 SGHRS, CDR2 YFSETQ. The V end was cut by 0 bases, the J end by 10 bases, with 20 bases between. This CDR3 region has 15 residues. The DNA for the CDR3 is TGCGCCAGCAGCTTGGGGCGGGCTGACTGGGCAGATCAGTACTTC. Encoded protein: CASSLGRADWADQYF.

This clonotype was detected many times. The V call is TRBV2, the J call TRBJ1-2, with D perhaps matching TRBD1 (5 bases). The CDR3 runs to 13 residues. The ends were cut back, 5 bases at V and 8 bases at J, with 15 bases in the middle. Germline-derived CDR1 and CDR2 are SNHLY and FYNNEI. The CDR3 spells CASSFQGVGGYTF. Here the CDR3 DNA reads TGTGCCAGCAGTTTCCAAGGGGTTGGAGGCTACACCTTC.

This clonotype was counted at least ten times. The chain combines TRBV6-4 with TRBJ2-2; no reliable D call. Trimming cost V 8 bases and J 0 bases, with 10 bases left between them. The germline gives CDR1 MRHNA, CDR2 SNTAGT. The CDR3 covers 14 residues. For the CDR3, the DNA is TGTGCCAGCCGTTACTTCGCGAACACCGGGGAGCTGTTTTTT. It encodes CASRYFANTGELFF.

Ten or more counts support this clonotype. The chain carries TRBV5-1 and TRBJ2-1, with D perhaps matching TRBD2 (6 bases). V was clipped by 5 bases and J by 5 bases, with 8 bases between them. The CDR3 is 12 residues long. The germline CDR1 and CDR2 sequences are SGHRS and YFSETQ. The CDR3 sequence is CASSSGDNEQFF. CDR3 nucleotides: TGCGCCAGCAGTTCGGGGGACAATGAGCAGTTCTTC.

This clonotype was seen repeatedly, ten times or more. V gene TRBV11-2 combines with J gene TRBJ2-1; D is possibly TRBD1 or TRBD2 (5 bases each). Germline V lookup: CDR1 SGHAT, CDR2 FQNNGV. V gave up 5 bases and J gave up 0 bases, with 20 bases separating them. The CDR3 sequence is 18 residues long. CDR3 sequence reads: CASSTGTVIRSSYNEQFF. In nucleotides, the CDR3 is TGTGCCAGCAGCACCGGGACGGTAATAAGGAGCTCCTACAATGAGCAGTTCTTC.

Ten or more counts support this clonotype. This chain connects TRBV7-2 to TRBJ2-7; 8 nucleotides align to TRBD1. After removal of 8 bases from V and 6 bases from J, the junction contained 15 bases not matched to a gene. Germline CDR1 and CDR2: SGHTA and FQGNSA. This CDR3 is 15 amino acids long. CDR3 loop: CASGGRGRLLFEQYF. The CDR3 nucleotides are TGTGCCAGCGGCGGCAGGGGGCGTTTATTATTCGAGCAGTACTTC.

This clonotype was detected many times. The CDR3 sequence: CASSQWTGDYEQYF. The CDR3 DNA is TGCGCCAGCAGCCAATGGACAGGGGACTACGAGCAGTACTTC. This chain connects TRBV4-1 to TRBJ2-7; 9 bases are a match to TRBD1. The V and J ends lost 2 bases and 3 bases, in that order; junction bases with no gene match: 2. Germline V CDR1 and CDR2: MGHRA, YSYEKL. The CDR3 is 14 residues long.

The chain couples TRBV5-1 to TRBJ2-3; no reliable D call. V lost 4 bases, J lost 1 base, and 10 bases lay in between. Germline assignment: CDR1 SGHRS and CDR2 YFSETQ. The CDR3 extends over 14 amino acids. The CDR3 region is CASSLLGGTDTQYF. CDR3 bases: TGCGCCAGCAGCCTCCTCGGAGGCACAGATACGCAGTATTTT. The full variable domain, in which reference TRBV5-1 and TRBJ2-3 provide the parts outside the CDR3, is KAGVTQTPRYLIKTRGQQVTLSCSPISGHRSVSWYQQTPGQGLQFLFEYFSETQRNKGNFPGRFSGRQFSNSRSEMNVSTLELGDSALYLCASSLLGGTDTQYFGPGTRLTVL.

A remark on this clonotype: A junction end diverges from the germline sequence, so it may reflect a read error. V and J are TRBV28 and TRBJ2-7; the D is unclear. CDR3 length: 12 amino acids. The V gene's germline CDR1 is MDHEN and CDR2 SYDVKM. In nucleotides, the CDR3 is TGTACCAGCAGTTACGGGCCCCACGAGCAGTACTTC. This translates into CTSSYGPHEQYF.